Listed below are T cell receptor beta chains from one sample, sequenced in a study of T-cell memory formation after mild COVID-19. From the 5' RACE reads, TCRdb called clonotypes with MiXCR, one entry per CDR3 protein. The sample includes about 84,000 distinct CDR3 sequences, about 14% seen only once; the top ten take 25% to 35%. The sequenced sample consisted of PBMCs or a T cell subset sorted from them (not recorded which). The receptors stem from an adult woman who had mild COVID-19 (a few samples of this study predate the infection). Cell type and time point are not known. Each CDR3 is given with its conserved first and last residue. The order of the fields is V gene, D gene, J gene, clone size, CDR3 DNA, CDR3 protein. D genes are given only for firm matches. The size entry is marked missing in some rows and otherwise reads once, few, many or a size class.

TRBV3-1	NA	TRBJ2-1	NA	TGTGCCAGCAGCCAATCGGAGGTCTACAATGAGCAGTTCTTC	CASSQSEVYNEQFF
TRBV5-1	TRBD1	TRBJ1-1	NA	TGCGCCAGCAGCCAGCGACAGGGGCCGAACACTGAAGCTTTCTTT	CASSQRQGPNTEAFF
TRBV12-3/TRBV12-4	TRBD2	TRBJ2-1	NA	TGTGCCAGCAGTTTAGAGCGGGGGCCGTCCTACAATGAGCAGTTCTTC	CASSLERGPSYNEQFF
TRBV5-1	NA	TRBJ2-3	few	TGCGCCAGCAGCTTGCGGTCCGCTGATACGCAGTATTTT	CASSLRSADTQYF
TRBV10-3	TRBD2	TRBJ2-7	NA	TGTGCCATCAGTGAGCCGGGACTAGCGTACGAGCAGTACTTC	CAISEPGLAYEQYF
TRBV10-3	TRBD1	TRBJ1-2	few	TGTGCCATCAGTGATAGGGACAGTTCGTACTATGGCTACACCTTC	CAISDRDSSYYGYTF
TRBV20-1	TRBD2	TRBJ2-5	few	TGCAGTGCTCGAGCGGGGTCCCAGTACTTC	CSARAGSQYF
TRBV7-9	NA	TRBJ1-1	few	TGTGCCAGCAGCTTAGTAAGGGTTCTGAACACTGAAGCTTTCTTT	CASSLVRVLNTEAFF
TRBV7-9	NA	TRBJ2-7	many	TGTGCCAGCAGCTTCGCGCTGACGGAGCTCCAGTACTTC	CASSFALTELQYF
TRBV11-2	NA	TRBJ2-3	few	TGTGCCAGCAGCTCCCTGGCGGTTAGCACAGATACGCAGTATTTT	CASSSLAVSTDTQYF
TRBV9	NA	TRBJ1-2	NA	TGTGCCAGCAGGCAAGACGGGACGGTCTATGGCTACACCTTC	CASRQDGTVYGYTF
TRBV5-1	NA	TRBJ2-1	many	TGCGCCAGCAGCTTGGGACAGGGAGGTCATGAGCAGTTCTTC	CASSLGQGGHEQFF
TRBV7-9	NA	TRBJ2-7	few	TGTGCCAGCAGCTTAGTTTCGGGGGCGGACGAGCAGTACTTC	CASSLVSGADEQYF
TRBV14	NA	TRBJ2-1	few	TGTGCCAGCAGCCACAGCGCTGGGGGAGTGGATGAGCAGTTCTTC	CASSHSAGGVDEQFF
TRBV4-1	NA	TRBJ2-3	NA	TGCGCCAGCAGCCAAGGACTGGCTACGCAGTATTTT	CASSQGLATQYF
TRBV6-5	TRBD1	TRBJ1-2	many	TGTGCCACGGGGTACCCACCGGCGGGACAGGGTCATGGCTACACCTTC	CATGYPPAGQGHGYTF
TRBV4-2	TRBD2	TRBJ2-1	NA	TGTGCCAGCAGCCAAGTAACCGTCGGGGGGGACAATGAGCAGTTCTTC	CASSQVTVGGDNEQFF
TRBV4-1	NA	TRBJ2-5	NA	TGCGCCAGCAGCCAAGCTCCTAGCAATCAAGAGACCCAGTACTTC	CASSQAPSNQETQYF
TRBV4-1	TRBD1	TRBJ2-7	few	TGCGCCAGCAGGCAAGACCCAGGGGGAACCTACGAGCAGTACTTC	CASRQDPGGTYEQYF
TRBV7-9	TRBD1	TRBJ2-1	NA	TGTGCCAGCAGCTTCAGACAGGGCGATGAGCAGTTCTTC	CASSFRQGDEQFF
TRBV6-5	NA	TRBJ2-7	NA	TGTGCCAGCAGCTCCACAGGGAACGAGCAGTACTTC	CASSSTGNEQYF
TRBV20-1	TRBD2	TRBJ2-3	NA	TGCAGTGCTAGAGATCCCCTAGCGGGCCGCACAGATACGCAGTATTTT	CSARDPLAGRTDTQYF
TRBV7-6	NA	TRBJ2-7	NA	TGTGCCAGCAGCTTAGGGGGGCAGGAGCAGTACTTC	CASSLGGQEQYF
TRBV5-1	NA	TRBJ1-1	many	TGCGCCAGCAGCTATAAAGAGGTGGTCAACACTGAAGCTTTCTTT	CASSYKEVVNTEAFF
TRBV12-3/TRBV12-4	NA	TRBJ2-3	NA	TGTGCCAGCAGTCCCTCTAAACGGGAGCGATCCACAGATACGCAGTATTTT	CASSPSKRERSTDTQYF
TRBV7-8	TRBD1	TRBJ2-3	few	TGTGCCAGCAGCTTATGGGGACAGAACACAGATACGCAGTATTTT	CASSLWGQNTDTQYF
TRBV10-3	NA	TRBJ2-7	NA	TGTGCCATCCTTACAGCCTCCTACGAGCAGTACTTC	CAILTASYEQYF
TRBV29-1	TRBD1	TRBJ1-1	NA	TGCAGCACCTACCTCTGGGACAGGAGAATGAACACTGAAGCTTTCTTT	CSTYLWDRRMNTEAFF
TRBV5-6	NA	TRBJ2-2	many	TGTGCCAGCAGCGTCGGACCCGGGGAGCTGTTTTTT	CASSVGPGELFF
TRBV6-6	TRBD1	TRBJ1-5	few	TGTGCCAGCAGTTCAGGACAGGAAAGACCTTATAGCAATCAGCCCCAGCATTTT	CASSSGQERPYSNQPQHF
TRBV27	TRBD1	TRBJ2-7	few	TGTGCCAGCAGTTTTACAGGGGGCAACTACTACGAGCAGTACTTC	CASSFTGGNYYEQYF
TRBV7-7	NA	TRBJ2-7	NA	TGTGCCAGCAGCTTAGGGCCAGGCGACTACGAGCAGTACTTC	CASSLGPGDYEQYF
TRBV11-2	TRBD1	TRBJ2-7	NA	TGTGCCAGCAGCTTGATGACAGGGCGGTACGAGCAGTACTTC	CASSLMTGRYEQYF